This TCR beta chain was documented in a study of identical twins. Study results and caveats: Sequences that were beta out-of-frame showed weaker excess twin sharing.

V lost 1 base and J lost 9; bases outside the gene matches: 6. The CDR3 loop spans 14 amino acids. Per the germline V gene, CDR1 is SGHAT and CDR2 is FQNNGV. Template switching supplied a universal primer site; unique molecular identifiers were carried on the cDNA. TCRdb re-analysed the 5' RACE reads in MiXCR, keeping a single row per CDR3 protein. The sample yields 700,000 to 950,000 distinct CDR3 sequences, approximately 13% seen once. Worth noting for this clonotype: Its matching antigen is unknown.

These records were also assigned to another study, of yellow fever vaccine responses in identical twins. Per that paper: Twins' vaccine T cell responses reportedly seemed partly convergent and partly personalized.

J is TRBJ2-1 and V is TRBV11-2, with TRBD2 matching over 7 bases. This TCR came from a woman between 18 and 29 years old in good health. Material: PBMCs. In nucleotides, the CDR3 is TGTGCCAGCAGCTTAGGACGGCGGGGGAGTGAGCAGTTCTTC. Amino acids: CASSLGRRGSEQFF.